A selection of T cell receptor beta chains follows, all from one sample in a study of T-cell reconstitution after alpha-beta-depleted transplantation in children. Via MiXCR, TCRdb re-called the PCR reads, giving one row per CDR3 protein. Counted here are approximately 430,000 distinct CDR3 sequences, about 17% occurring once; the ten biggest clones make up about 32%. Sequenced here: PBMCs, mostly from graft donor cells, sampled 360 days after TCRalphabeta/CD19-depleted stem cell transplant. Source of these receptors: a boy less than two years old who had a stem cell transplant for Wiskott-Aldrich syndrome, so the T cells may come from the graft donor. Each CDR3 is given with its conserved first and last residue. Fields, in order: clone size, J gene, V gene, D gene, CDR3 DNA, CDR3 protein. A D gene is named only where the DNA matches it firmly. Clone size is given for some rows only: seen once, a few or many times, or a class if the clone is expanded.

- | TRBJ2-5 | TRBV9 | TRBD2 | TGTGCCAGCAGCGTAGCCCTCGGGACTACCCAAGAGACCCAGTACTTC | CASSVALGTTQETQYF
few | TRBJ1-4 | TRBV30 | TRBD1 | TGTGCCTCGGGACAGGGGGTTGAAAAACTGTTTTTT | CASGQGVEKLFF
few | TRBJ2-3 | TRBV4-1 | TRBD1 | TGCGCCAGCAGCGCACAGGGGACCGGCACAGATACGCAGTATTTT | CASSAQGTGTDTQYF
many | TRBJ2-5 | TRBV3-1 | - | TGTGCCAGCAGCCCATGGCGGGAAGAGACCCAGTACTTC | CASSPWREETQYF
few | TRBJ2-1 | TRBV10-3 | TRBD1 | TGTGCCATCAGCGACCACATCCCGGGACAGGGGAACAATGAGCAGTTCTTC | CAISDHIPGQGNNEQFF
- | TRBJ2-3 | TRBV24-1 | - | TGTGCCACCAGTGATCGCCGGGACACCAACTTCCTCACAGATACGCAGTATTTT | CATSDRRDTNFLTDTQYF
few | TRBJ2-3 | TRBV10-3 | - | TGTGCCATCAGTGAGTCGCGGGTAGTTTCAGATACGCAGTATTTT | CAISESRVVSDTQYF
- | TRBJ2-5 | TRBV10-3 | - | TGTGCCATCGGAACCGTACAAGAGACCCAGTACTTC | CAIGTVQETQYF
- | TRBJ2-2 | TRBV2 | TRBD1 | TGTGCCACCGGGACAGGGGTATCCGGGGAGCTGTTTTTT | CATGTGVSGELFF
few | TRBJ2-7 | TRBV28 | - | TGTGCCAGCACCATCAGCTCGGACGGAACCTACGAGCAGTACTTC | CASTISSDGTYEQYF
few | TRBJ2-1 | TRBV20-1 | - | TGCAGTGTCGGCAGAGAGCAGTTCTTC | CSVGREQFF